Listed below are T cell receptor beta chains from one sample, sequenced in a study of blood T cell repertoires in COVID-19. Clones were read by immunoSEQ multiplex PCR, and TCRdb kept only the in-frame ones, dropping some. This sample has 180,000 or so clones; roughly 87% occur once, and the top ten carry around 1.2%. Sequences were obtained from PBMCs or T cells enriched from blood (not recorded which). These receptors were collected from a human donor with acute COVID-19. The donor label of this sample is uncertain. Both conserved end residues are part of each CDR3. Fields, in order: CDR3 DNA, CDR3 protein, clone size, D gene, J gene, V gene. The D gene is left open where the match is weak. For some rows the clone size is stated as once, few or many, or as a class when expanded; others skip it.

TGCGCCAGCAGCCAAGATCCGGGACAGGGCCTCTATGGCTACACCTTC | CASSQDPGQGLYGYTF | - | TRBD1 | TRBJ1-2 | TRBV4-1
TGTGCCAGCAGCTTAGCGGGCAGGGGCAACTCTGGAAACACCATATATTTT | CASSLAGRGNSGNTIYF | once | - | TRBJ1-3 | TRBV7-9
TGCGCCAGCAGCCCAGGGACGGGGAGGTATGGCTACACCTTC | CASSPGTGRYGYTF | once | - | TRBJ1-2 | TRBV4-3
TGTGCCAGCAGTTCGGGATTCGACTATGGCTACACCTTC | CASSSGFDYGYTF | - | - | TRBJ1-2 | TRBV6-2/TRBV6-3
TGTGCCACCAGCCGTTCCGGTAGCAATCAGCCCCAGCATTTT | CATSRSGSNQPQHF | - | - | TRBJ1-5 | TRBV24-1
TGTGCCAGCAGTCCCCGAGGGGGCGGCCTCTACAATGAGCAGTTCTTC | CASSPRGGGLYNEQFF | - | TRBD1 | TRBJ2-1 | TRBV27
TGTGCCAGCTCGCAGGGACAGGGGAGCGGCTACACCTTC | CASSQGQGSGYTF | - | TRBD1 | TRBJ1-2 | TRBV18
TGCAGTGGGTCCGGACAAGATACGCAGTATTTT | CSGSGQDTQYF | once | - | TRBJ2-3 | TRBV20-1
TGTGCCAGCAAAGAGAGCGGGGGGGCCAAAAACATTCAGTACTTC | CASKESGGAKNIQYF | once | TRBD2 | TRBJ2-4 | TRBV6-5
TGTGCTAGTGGTCAGGGGACAGGGAGGCACGAGCAGTACTTC | CASGQGTGRHEQYF | - | TRBD1 | TRBJ2-7 | TRBV12-5
TGCAGTGTCGGGACCCAGTACTTC | CSVGTQYF | - | - | TRBJ2-5 | TRBV20-1
TGCGCCAGCAGCTACTCGCTCGGGGGCTACGAGCAGTACTTC | CASSYSLGGYEQYF | - | - | TRBJ2-7 | TRBV4-1
TGTGCCAGCAAGGGAACAGGGGGCAGAGCCTATAATTCACCCCTCCACTTT | CASKGTGGRAYNSPLHF | - | TRBD1 | TRBJ1-6 | TRBV11-2
TGTGCCAGTAGTATATCAGGGAACGAGCAGTACTTC | CASSISGNEQYF | - | - | TRBJ2-7 | TRBV19
TGTGCCAGCAGTACCACAAGGGGGCTCCTAGATGGCTACACCTTC | CASSTTRGLLDGYTF | - | TRBD1 | TRBJ1-2 | TRBV27
TGTGCCAGCAGTATCACCGGGACAACGCAAGGCTACACCTTC | CASSITGTTQGYTF | - | - | TRBJ1-2 | TRBV2
TGTGCCAGCTCACCAATCGCTAGCGGGGTCTACAATGAGCAGTTCTTC | CASSPIASGVYNEQFF | - | TRBD2 | TRBJ2-1 | TRBV18
TGTGCCACCAGTGCCTCCAGGGGCCCACAAGAGACCCAGTACTTC | CATSASRGPQETQYF | - | - | TRBJ2-5 | TRBV24-1
TGCAGCGTTGAATTAGGGGGTCCCTACACCGGGGAGCTGTTTTTT | CSVELGGPYTGELFF | - | - | TRBJ2-2 | TRBV29-1
TGTGCCAGCAGTGGAGAGGAGTTGAGCACAGATACGCAGTATTTT | CASSGEELSTDTQYF | - | - | TRBJ2-3 | TRBV28
TGTGCCATCAGTGAGACAGGGGCTGAAAACACCATATATTTT | CAISETGAENTIYF | - | TRBD1 | TRBJ1-3 | TRBV10-3
TGTGCCAGCAGCTCAAGGACAGTTTCTAACTATGGCTACACCTTC | CASSSRTVSNYGYTF | - | - | TRBJ1-2 | TRBV5-5
TGTGCCAGCAGCTCCGGGTGGTACACTGAAGCTTTCTTT | CASSSGWYTEAFF | - | - | TRBJ1-1 | TRBV13
TGTGCCAGCAGTCGGTACAATGAGCAGTTCTTC | CASSRYNEQFF | - | - | TRBJ2-1 | TRBV12-3/TRBV12-4